The present T cell receptor (beta chain) was sequenced within a study of Ad26.COV2.S vaccination and SARS-CoV-2 variants. Across the study: Trial arm assignment for the donor was COV1001 Ad26.COV2.S. Each vaccinee took Ad26.COV2.S intramuscularly, once or twice 56 days apart. Study-wide findings and caveats: Vaccine and placebo recipients had comparable breadth of non-spike TCRs.

The treatment was: about 20 received Ad26.COV2.S at low or high dose, single or two shots; 5 received placebo; per-sample allocation not given. Samples analyzed were those drawn on day 63 after the first vaccine or placebo injection. In Boston, the donor was an adult between 18-55 years of age. Some clones are missing from TCRdb's copy, which holds only in-frame ones; the method was immunoSEQ multiplex PCR. The profile shows approximately 410,000 clones, about 92% of them singletons. A word on this clone: Its antigen is as yet unknown.

Trimming shortened V by 0 bases and J by 4 bases, and 7 bases separated the two germline ends. The CDR3 is 13 residues long. Germline CDR1 reads SGDLS; CDR2 reads YYNGEE. The clonotype originates from a person aged 18-60 years who received the Ad26.COV2.S COVID-19 vaccine or a placebo. Sample: peripheral blood, taken in a trial of Ad26.COV2.S vaccine versus placebo. J is TRBJ2-5 and V is TRBV9; D gene ambiguous. The CDR3 DNA reads TGTGCCAGCAGCGTAGGGATAGCAGAGACCCAGTACTTC. Protein: CASSVGIAETQYF.